This TCR beta chain came from a study of OX40 agonist ivuxolimab in advanced cancers. Regarding the study in general: Ivuxolimab, which targeted the costimulatory receptor OX40 (CD134), was an agonistic, fully human IgG2 monoclonal antibody. Intravenous ivuxolimab was administered to patients every 2 weeks at six dose levels: 0.01, 0.1, 0.3, 1.5, 3 and 10 mg/kg. Of the approximately 50 dose-escalation patients, hepatocellular carcinoma was present in about 19, melanoma in approximately 15, renal cell carcinoma in 9 and head and neck cancer in 9. A male proportion of about 79% and a mean age of 60 years, ranging from 23 to 79, were recorded for the dose-escalation cohort. Prior anti-PD-1, anti-PD-L1 or anti-CTLA-4 therapy was permitted, and 40% of dose-escalation patients had received checkpoint inhibitors. Partial responses occurred in three dose-escalation patients, of whom one had hepatocellular carcinoma and two had cutaneous melanoma. Peripheral TCRbeta sequencing aimed to test whether ivuxolimab altered TCR sequence diversity and caused clonal T-cell expansion. The paper reports the monotherapy dose-escalation portion (N = 52 patients) of the phase I ivuxolimab trial.

Genomic DNA was extracted from sorted cells for sequencing of the TCRbeta CDR3 region. The immunoSEQ Assay was used to sequence the TCRbeta CDR3 regions. TCRdb stores this immuneACCESS table with in-frame sequences only. Part of the clones is absent; in the studies checked, under half of the shortfall reflects unresolved V genes, and no reason is known for the rest. In all, the sample holds 70,000 to 90,000 clones, and about nine tenths of those were seen once. The ten top clones hold 0.3% to 0.45% of the sample. Beyond this particular receptor, the publication reports: Low levels of normalized T-cell clonal expansion were also seen in some nonresponding patients. The antigen specificity of the clonally expanded peripheral T cells was not determined. In the 0.1-3.0 mg/kg groups, partial responders were among the patients with the lowest normalized peripheral clonal expansion, particularly in CD8+ T cells. After ivuxolimab, more expanded clones were found on average in CD8+ T cells than in CD4+ T cells. At doses from 0.1 to 3.0 mg/kg, clonal expansion was seen in both CD4+ and CD8+ blood T cells between baseline and week 6.

As for this clone: Its antigen is unknown. Base qualities are not at hand, and no much larger clone is one base apart.

The trial excluded patients who had a history of autoimmune disease or who were on systemic immunosuppression. In every dose cohort, peripheral blood was drawn for TCR sequencing at baseline, cycle 4 day 1, and cycle 7 day 1. Samples came from an open-label, multicenter, first-in-human phase I dose-escalation trial of ivuxolimab. Adults with locally advanced or metastatic head and neck squamous cell, hepatocellular, melanoma or renal cell carcinoma were enrolled in the trial. Before TCR sequencing, CD4+ and CD8+ T cells were separately sorted from peripheral blood. According to the germline V gene (reference sequence), CDR1 reads MNHEY and CDR2 reads SMNVEV. From cysteine to phenylalanine, the CDR3 is 16 amino acids long. CDR3 DNA only is kept here, 48 bases in frame from base 1. V was cut back by 5 bases and J by 2 bases, leaving a gap of 17 bases between them.

The sample was CD4+ or CD8+ T cells sorted from blood, taken in a trial of the OX40 agonist ivuxolimab. The rearranged segments are TRBV27 and TRBJ2-3; the D gene cannot be resolved reliably. The TCR originated in an adult with an advanced solid tumor such as melanoma, head and neck, liver or kidney cancer. The nucleotides are TGTGCCAGCAGTCCTTGGGGAACACCAGACACAGATACGCAGTATTTT. Translated, this is CASSPWGTPDTDTQYF.